The present TCR beta chain was sequenced within a study of PD-L1 blockade in urothelial cancer. On the study more broadly: The patients first took atezolizumab in 2014, receiving 1,200 mg intravenously every 3 weeks. Blood-derived samples held a median approximately 140,000 T cells.

Clones were read by immunoSEQ multiplex PCR, and TCRdb kept only the in-frame ones, dropping some. The data contain tens of thousands of clones, approximately 85% of them seen just once; the ten biggest clones take up 2.6%. Whole-study findings and limits: Better survival was predicted when blood TCR clonality before treatment fell below the median. Tumor-associated TCR clones expanded more in blood at 3 weeks in patients with durable benefit.

In the case of this clone: Its antigen is unidentified.

Time point indicated: peripheral blood 6 weeks after treatment start. The source material was PBMCs, sampled around atezolizumab (anti-PD-L1) treatment. The origin of this receptor is a man between 70 and 80 years old with urothelial cancer.

The CDR3 nucleotides read TGTGCCAGCAGTGAAGTCAGGGTTGGTGGGGCCAACGTCCTGACTTTC. Its protein is CASSEVRVGGANVLTF. The chain combines TRBV2 with TRBJ2-6; a possible D gene is TRBD1 (5 bases). The CDR3 contains 16 residues. Trimming removed 1 base at V and 3 bases at J, with 10 bases between. CDR1 is SNHLY, CDR2 FYNNEI, per germline.